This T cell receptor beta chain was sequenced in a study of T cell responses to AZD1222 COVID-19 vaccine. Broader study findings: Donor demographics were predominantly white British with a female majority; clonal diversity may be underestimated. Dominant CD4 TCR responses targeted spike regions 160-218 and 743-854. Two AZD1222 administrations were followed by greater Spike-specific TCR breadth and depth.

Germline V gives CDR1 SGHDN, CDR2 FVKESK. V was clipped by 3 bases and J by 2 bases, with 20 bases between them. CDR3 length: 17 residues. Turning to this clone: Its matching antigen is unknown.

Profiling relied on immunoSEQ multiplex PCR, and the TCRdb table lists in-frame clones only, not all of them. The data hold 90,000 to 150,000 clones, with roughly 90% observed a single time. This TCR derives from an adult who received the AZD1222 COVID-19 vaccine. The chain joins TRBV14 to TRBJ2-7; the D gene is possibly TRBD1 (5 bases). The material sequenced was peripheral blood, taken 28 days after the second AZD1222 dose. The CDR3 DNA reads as TGTGCCAGCAGCCACACAGCAGGGATAGGGTTGACCTACGAGCAGTACTTC. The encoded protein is CASSHTAGIGLTYEQYF.